What follows is one T cell receptor beta chain and its context. Antigen specificity is unknown. One end of the junction is discordant with germline, which a read error may explain. This sample is part of a study of cytomegalovirus exposure and HLA in healthy donors. Amplification used 60 Vbeta primers and 13 Jbeta primers. The repertoire was sequenced with immunoSEQ multiplex PCR; TCRdb's copy has only in-frame clones and lacks some. Here the sample spans about 220,000 clones, approximately 88% being singletons. The study's findings and limits: Available immune exposure information covered CMV serostatus only. Later work found most CMV-associated TCR beta chains apparently HLA-restricted. A later analysis found TCR association rates differed by HLA locus, highest for DRB1 and lowest for HLA-C.

This CDR3 has 14 amino acids. Germline V gene sequence: CDR1 SSHAT, CDR2 FNYEAQ (reference sequence). This TCR came from a boy aged 2 to 10 in good health and CMV-seronegative. Source material: PBMCs. The chain is built from TRBV7-7 and TRBJ2-3, with 11 nucleotides matching TRBD1. The CDR3 here is CASSSGQGAYTQYF. The CDR3 DNA reads TGTGCTAGCAGCTCAGGACAGGGGGCGTATACGCAGTATTTT.